Described below is a single T cell receptor (beta chain) sequence and its context. This sample is drawn from a study of blood T cell repertoires in COVID-19. Profiling relied on immunoSEQ multiplex PCR, and the TCRdb table lists in-frame clones only, not all of them. The sample consists of around 110,000 clones, roughly nine tenths of them appearing once. V lost 3 bases to trimming and J lost 7 bases, with 12 bases between them. CDR1 is MDHEN and CDR2 is SYDVKM in the germline V gene. The CDR3 runs to 13 residues. The rearrangement links TRBV28 to TRBJ1-1, with no clear D. The sequenced sample was peripheral blood. This clonotype was sampled from a human donor with active COVID-19. The donor label of this sample is uncertain. CDR3 DNA: TGTGCCAGCAGTTTGCCCAATCAGATTGAAGCTTTCTTT. Translating gives CASSLPNQIEAFF.